A selection of T cell receptor beta chains follows, all from one sample in a study of STAT5B mutations in CD4+ large granular lymphocyte leukemia. Clones were read by immunoSEQ multiplex PCR, and TCRdb kept only the in-frame ones, dropping some. The sample includes approximately 41,000 clones, 75% to 85% of them seen just once. Source material: CD4+ T cells from blood buffy coats. The receptors stem from a human donor in good health. The CDR3 runs from the conserved cysteine through the conserved F or W. The D gene is left open where the match is weak. The listing skips clone size in some rows; elsewhere it reads once, few, many or a size class.

V gene	J gene	D gene	clone size	CDR3 protein	CDR3 DNA
TRBV7-2	TRBJ1-1	TRBD1	.	CASSTGTGGHTEAFF	TGTGCCAGCAGCACCGGGACAGGGGGCCACACTGAAGCTTTCTTT
TRBV28	TRBJ2-7	TRBD2	.	CASSPGGLASSYEQYF	TGTGCCAGCAGTCCGGGGGGACTAGCGAGCTCCTACGAGCAGTACTTC
TRBV29-1	TRBJ2-2	.	.	CSVGGRAANTGELFF	TGCAGCGTTGGTGGGAGAGCCGCGAACACCGGGGAGCTGTTTTTT
TRBV7-9	TRBJ1-1	.	.	CASSARGPLSEAFF	TGTGCCAGCAGCGCCAGGGGCCCACTTTCGGAAGCTTTCTTT
TRBV29-1	TRBJ2-1	.	once	CSVDSTGIYNEQFF	TGCAGCGTTGACAGCACCGGGATTTACAATGAGCAGTTCTTC
TRBV6-5	TRBJ2-7	TRBD1	.	CASSRGQGRYEQYF	TGTGCCAGCAGCAGAGGACAGGGTCGTTACGAGCAGTACTTC
TRBV18	TRBJ1-1	TRBD1	few	CASSRGRTEAFF	TGTGCCAGCTCAAGGGGGCGTACTGAAGCTTTCTTT
TRBV25-1	TRBJ1-4	.	.	CASRDTRNEKLFF	TGTGCCAGCCGGGACACCCGGAATGAAAAACTGTTTTTT
TRBV18	TRBJ2-3	.	.	CASSPIAGTDTQYF	TGTGCCAGCTCACCAATTGCAGGCACAGATACGCAGTATTTT
TRBV11-1	TRBJ2-5	TRBD2	.	CASSLGLAGGEETQYF	TGTGCCAGCAGCTTAGGGCTAGCGGGGGGTGAAGAGACCCAGTACTTC
TRBV5-1	TRBJ2-1	.	few	CASSLDPSSYNEQFF	TGCGCCAGCAGCTTGGACCCGAGCTCCTACAATGAGCAGTTCTTC